The 16 T cell receptor beta chains below come from one sample, sequenced in a study of CD8 T cells in ankylosing spondylitis. TCRdb fed the 5' RACE reads into MiXCR, producing one record per CDR3 protein. The sample lists nearly 350,000 distinct CDR3 sequences, roughly 14% occurring once. Sequenced: blood, either unsorted or a sorted T cell fraction (not recorded which). The receptors originated from a male donor with ankylosing spondylitis or in good health (not recorded which).

This CDR3 reads CASSFRRGGDTQYF. CDR3 coding DNA: TGTGCCAGCAGTTTCAGGAGGGGAGGGGATACGCAGTATTTT. This chain uses TRBV12-3 or TRBV12-4 with TRBJ2-3; TRBD2 matches 7 bases. V lost 3 bases and J lost 6; bases outside the gene matches: 6. This CDR3 contains 14 residues.

The CDR3, as DNA: TGTGCCAGCTCACCATCGCGTCAGGATAGTTCGGATCGGACTGAAGCTTTCTTT. It encodes CASSPSRQDSSDRTEAFF. V gene TRBV18 combines with J gene TRBJ1-1, with D uncertain. From germline, CDR1 is KGHSH and CDR2 LQKENI. V shed 2 bases and J shed 5 bases, with 24 bases lying between them. The CDR3 consists of 18 residues.

This chain joins TRBV7-9 and TRBJ2-7, with 7 bases fitting TRBD1. CDR1 is SEHNR and CDR2 is FQNEAQ in the germline V gene (reference sequence). Trimming removed 5 bases from V and 4 bases from J; junction bases left unmatched: 8. The CDR3 consists of 14 residues. DNA for the CDR3: TGTGCCAGCAGCCGTGGGACAGTCCTATACGAGCAGTACTTC. Residues: CASSRGTVLYEQYF.

The CDR3 DNA sequence: TGTGCCAGCAGACCGACTTCAGGGTTCACTGAAGCTTTCTTT. This codes for CASRPTSGFTEAFF. The chain has TRBV6-1 and TRBJ1-1, with a weak D call TRBD1 (5 bases). V lost 6 bases to trimming and J lost 4 bases, with 15 bases between them. The CDR3 has 14 amino acids. Germline CDR1 MNHNS, CDR2 SASEGT.

This clonotype was counted only a few times. The rearrangement joins TRBV3-1 to TRBJ2-7; a possible D gene is TRBD2 (5 bases). This CDR3 comprises 17 residues. The V end lost 1 base, the J end lost 2 bases, and 18 bases lay between the germline ends. Germline V gene data show CDR1 as LGHDT and CDR2 as YNNKEL (reference sequence). This chain's CDR3 is CASSQVRLTNHPYEQYF. Here the CDR3 DNA reads TGTGCCAGCAGCCAAGTCCGACTAACCAATCACCCCTACGAGCAGTACTTC.

In this sample, this clonotype turned up a few times. The gene calls are TRBV2 and TRBJ2-1, with 15 bases lining up with TRBD2. V lost 7 bases, J lost 7 bases, and 8 bases stayed unmatched. The CDR3 is 16 amino acids. Germline-derived CDR1 and CDR2 are SNHLY and FYNNEI. CDR3 region: CASTGLAGGPGNEQFF. CDR3 nucleotides: TGTGCCAGCACCGGACTAGCGGGAGGGCCGGGAAATGAGCAGTTCTTC.

The chain has TRBV5-1 and TRBJ2-2; TRBD1 matches 10 bases. The CDR3 runs 16 residues. Trimming took 3 bases from V and 5 from J; bases not matched to a gene: 7. In germline, CDR1 is SGHRS, CDR2 YFSETQ. Here the CDR3 DNA reads TGCGCCAGCAGCTCCGAACGGACAGGGGGGACCGGGGAGCTGTTTTTT. Its protein product is CASSSERTGGTGELFF.

This chain links TRBV18 with TRBJ2-7; perhaps D is TRBD1 or TRBD2 (5 bases each). Trimming removed 3 bases from V and 4 bases from J, with 7 bases in between. The CDR3 is 12 residues long. The germline CDR1 and CDR2 sequences are KGHSH and LQKENI. CDR3 nucleotide sequence: TGTGCCAGCTCACCGGGGGAATACGAGCAGTACTTC. It specifies CASSPGEYEQYF.

This CDR3 reads CASRAGGSMNTEAFF. In nucleotides, the CDR3 is TGTGCCAGCAGAGCCGGGGGGTCGATGAACACTGAAGCTTTCTTT. This rearrangement joins TRBV19 to TRBJ1-1; tentatively, D is TRBD1 (5 bases). The germline V gene has CDR1 LNHDA and CDR2 SQIVND (reference sequence). Deletions cut 9 bases from V and 0 bases from J, with 17 bases between. This CDR3 has 15 amino acids.

This chain joins TRBV6-6 and TRBJ1-2; D remains ambiguous. The germline V and J ends were trimmed by 4 bases and 5 bases, with 11 bases remaining between them. The germline CDR1 and CDR2 sequences are MNHNY and SVGAGI (reference sequence). The CDR3 totals 13 residues. The CDR3 DNA reads as TGTGCCAGCAGTTTAACCGACACGTATGGCTACACCTTC. Translating gives CASSLTDTYGYTF.

The chain has TRBV15 and TRBJ2-7; D call uncertain. Germline values: CDR1 LNHNV, CDR2 YYDKDF (reference sequence). Trimming cost V 5 bases and J 3 bases, with 17 bases left between them. The CDR3 length is 15 residues. The CDR3 nucleotides read TGTGCCACCAGCGGGAAGTCGATGAGTTTCTACGAGCAGTACTTC. It encodes CATSGKSMSFYEQYF.

The rearrangement joins TRBV6-1 to TRBJ1-6, with D maybe TRBD1 (6 bases). Germline CDR1 reads MNHNS; CDR2 reads SASEGT. The CDR3 sequence is 14 residues long. V was clipped by 5 bases and J by 10 bases, with 15 bases between them. CDR3 sequence (DNA): TGTGCCAGCAGTCCGGGACATCCGGAATCACCCCTCCACTTT. It translates to CASSPGHPESPLHF.

This clonotype has only a few counts. This chain connects TRBV6-1 to TRBJ1-1, with D maybe TRBD1 (5 bases). Germline CDR1 is MNHNS and CDR2 is SASEGT. Deletions cut 6 bases from V and 3 bases from J, with 17 bases between. This CDR3 has 15 residues. This CDR3 reads CASSPHEGKDTEAFF. The CDR3 region has the DNA TGTGCCAGCAGCCCCCACGAGGGGAAGGACACTGAAGCTTTCTTT.

The chain has TRBV15 and TRBJ2-3; D may be TRBD2 (5 bases). Trimming left V 5 bases short and J 0 bases short, with 15 bases between. This CDR3 has 16 residues. In germline, CDR1 is LNHNV, CDR2 YYDKDF (reference sequence). CDR3 DNA: TGTGCCACCAGCCTTCTAAGTACGGGAAGCACAGATACGCAGTATTTT. Its protein product is CATSLLSTGSTDTQYF.

J is TRBJ2-6 and V is TRBV4-2; tentatively, D is TRBD2 (6 bases). CDR1 is LGHNA, CDR2 YNFKEQ, per germline. Trimming left V 1 base short and J 7 bases short, with 11 bases between. The CDR3 covers 15 residues. The CDR3 coding sequence is TGTGCCAGCAGCCAAGCGGTGACTAGAGCCAACGTCCTGACTTTC. As protein: CASSQAVTRANVLTF.

This clonotype was seen only a few times. The chain has TRBV3-1 and TRBJ2-2; 7 positions match TRBD2. V shed 5 bases, J shed 6 bases, and the junction held 9 bases outside the gene matches. The germline V gene has CDR1 LGHDT and CDR2 YNNKEL (reference sequence). This CDR3 has 15 residues. As DNA, the CDR3 is TGTGCCAGCAGCGCCCGGACTAGTCTCGCCGGGGAGCTGTTTTTT. It specifies CASSARTSLAGELFF.